This is a list of T cell receptor beta chains from one sample in a study of blood T cell repertoires in COVID-19. Sequencing used immunoSEQ multiplex PCR; TCRdb keeps in-frame clones, though not all of them. The sample shows about 180,000 clones, about 85% of them seen only once. Material for sequencing was peripheral blood. The receptor source for this set is a woman older than 75 with acute or convalescent COVID-19. CDR3s include the opening cysteine and the closing phenylalanine or tryptophan. The D gene is left open where the match is weak. Only some rows state a clone size, as once, few, many or a class for expanded clones.

13	TRBV3-1/TRBV3-2	TRBJ1-1	-	TRBD1	CASRRQGGTEAFF	TGTGCCAGCAGACGACAGGGGGGCACTGAAGCTTTCTTT
16	TRBV10-2	TRBJ2-3	-	TRBD2	CASREYSGGATDTQYF	TGCGCCAGCAGGGAATATAGCGGGGGGGCTACAGATACGCAGTATTTT
15	TRBV7-9	TRBJ2-1	-	-	CASTHRAAAYNEQFF	TGTGCCAGCACACACAGGGCCGCGGCCTACAATGAGCAGTTCTTC
14	TRBV10-2	TRBJ2-2	-	-	CASKPPRDTGELFF	TGCGCCAGCAAGCCCCCCAGGGACACCGGGGAGCTGTTTTTT
15	TRBV30	TRBJ2-1	few	TRBD2	CAWSVSGSPYNEQFF	TGTGCCTGGAGTGTAAGCGGGAGCCCCTACAATGAGCAGTTCTTC
14	TRBV9	TRBJ2-7	-	TRBD1	CASSKGQVPYEQYF	TGTGCCAGCAGCAAGGGACAGGTCCCCTACGAGCAGTACTTC
14	TRBV27	TRBJ2-5	-	TRBD1	CASSFRTGQETQYF	TGTGCCAGCAGTTTCCGGACAGGCCAAGAGACCCAGTACTTC
17	TRBV9	TRBJ2-2	once	TRBD2	CASSLRASGMNTGELFF	TGTGCCAGCTCCCTGCGGGCTAGCGGCATGAACACCGGGGAGCTGTTTTTT
15	TRBV30	TRBJ1-5	-	-	CAWSQGNLYNQPQHF	TGTGCCTGGAGTCAGGGAAATCTATATAATCAGCCCCAGCATTTT
14	TRBV6-4	TRBJ2-7	-	-	CASSAESGLGEQYF	TGTGCCAGCAGCGCCGAGTCGGGGTTGGGCGAGCAGTACTTC
15	TRBV28	TRBJ1-2	-	-	CASRMSDRTNYGYTF	TGTGCCAGCAGAATGTCGGACAGAACTAACTATGGCTACACCTTC
14	TRBV18	TRBJ1-1	-	-	CASSPLTGDTEAFF	TGTGCCAGCTCACCCCTGACAGGTGACACTGAAGCTTTCTTT
14	TRBV9	TRBJ1-3	-	-	CASSQDISGNTIYF	TGTGCCAGCAGCCAAGACATCTCTGGAAACACCATATATTTT
17	TRBV19	TRBJ2-3	-	TRBD2	CASSNGLAGGSTDTQYF	TGTGCCAGTAGTAACGGACTAGCGGGAGGGAGCACAGATACGCAGTATTTT
15	TRBV5-1	TRBJ1-1	few	TRBD1	CASSSRRTGGTEAFF	TGCGCCAGCAGCTCGCGAAGGACAGGAGGAACTGAAGCTTTCTTT
13	TRBV6-4	TRBJ2-1	-	-	CASSLRGGDEQFF	TGTGCCAGCAGTCTCCGCGGTGGAGATGAGCAGTTCTTC
16	TRBV5-1	TRBJ2-5	-	TRBD2	CASSLGLADFQETQYF	TGCGCCAGCAGCTTGGGACTAGCGGACTTCCAAGAGACCCAGTACTTC
16	TRBV10-3	TRBJ1-1	-	TRBD1	CAISESRTGLNTEAFF	TGTGCCATCAGTGAGTCCCGGACAGGACTGAACACTGAAGCTTTCTTT
15	TRBV19	TRBJ1-6	-	-	CASSTGLRRNSPLHF	TGTGCCAGTAGTACGGGACTTCGGAGGAATTCACCCCTCCACTTT
12	TRBV2	TRBJ1-2	few	-	CASSESGYGYTF	TGTGCCAGCAGTGAATCAGGGTATGGCTACACCTTC
13	TRBV6-4	TRBJ2-7	-	-	CASSVNSFSEQYF	TGTGCCAGCAGTGTAAACAGTTTTTCCGAGCAGTACTTC
16	TRBV7-7	TRBJ2-3	-	TRBD2	CASSPGTSGVTDTQYF	TGTGCCAGCAGCCCGGGGACTAGCGGGGTCACAGATACGCAGTATTTT
13	TRBV12-3/TRBV12-4	TRBJ1-4	once	TRBD1	CASSGTAGEKLFF	TGTGCCAGCAGCGGGACAGCCGGTGAAAAACTGTTTTTT
19	TRBV24-1	TRBJ1-1	-	-	CATSDSRYRVTFMNTEAFF	TGTGCCACCAGTGATTCCCGTTACCGGGTCACTTTTATGAACACTGAAGCTTTCTTT
17	TRBV15	TRBJ1-5	-	-	CATSRPKGTWGNQPQHF	TGTGCCACCAGCAGACCCAAGGGGACTTGGGGCAATCAGCCCCAGCATTTT
14	TRBV7-2	TRBJ1-4	few	-	CASSFRVPNEKLFF	TGTGCCAGCAGCTTCCGGGTCCCCAATGAAAAACTGTTTTTT
16	TRBV5-1	TRBJ2-2	-	TRBD1	CASSLAGDRHTGELFF	TGCGCCAGCAGCTTGGCCGGGGACAGACACACCGGGGAGCTGTTTTTT
14	TRBV5-5	TRBJ2-7	-	-	CASSLRQGPYEQYF	TGTGCCAGCAGCTTGAGGCAGGGCCCTTACGAGCAGTACTTC
16	TRBV5-1	TRBJ2-2	-	TRBD2	CASTLPGGRATGELFF	TGCGCCAGCACCCTCCCCGGCGGGAGGGCCACCGGGGAGCTGTTTTTT
15	TRBV5-4	TRBJ2-7	-	-	CASSLAGTGSYEQYF	TGTGCCAGCAGCTTGGCAGGGACTGGCTCCTACGAGCAGTACTTC
14	TRBV9	TRBJ2-3	few	-	CASSVATTGNTQYF	TGTGCCAGCAGCGTAGCGACCACAGGAAATACGCAGTATTTT
14	TRBV5-6	TRBJ1-3	few	-	CASSLAARVNTIYF	TGTGCCAGCAGCTTGGCCGCTCGAGTAAACACCATATATTTT
17	TRBV5-1	TRBJ1-3	-	TRBD1	CASSLQTGAYSGNTIYF	TGCGCCAGCTCCCTCCAGACAGGGGCATACTCTGGAAACACCATATATTTT
15	TRBV5-1	TRBJ2-5	-	-	CASSLDPGAQETQYF	TGCGCCAGCAGCTTGGACCCAGGGGCGCAAGAGACCCAGTACTTC
15	TRBV7-2	TRBJ2-2	-	TRBD1	CASRLNRDSSGELFF	TGTGCCAGCAGACTAAACCGGGACAGCTCCGGGGAGCTGTTTTTT
14	TRBV7-9	TRBJ1-2	-	-	CASSLGATVYGYTF	TGTGCCAGCAGCTTAGGGGCCACGGTCTATGGCTACACCTTC
14	TRBV3-1/TRBV3-2	TRBJ1-2	-	-	CASSPSTGLAKWTF	TGTGCCAGCAGCCCGTCGACAGGCCTCGCGAAGTGGACCTTC
18	TRBV12-5	TRBJ2-7	once	-	CASGWTRPGVRVHEGQYF	TGTGCTAGTGGTTGGACGCGCCCAGGGGTCAGGGTGCATGAAGGGCAGTACTTC
15	TRBV5-1	TRBJ2-7	-	-	CASSLASVATYEQYF	TGCGCCAGCAGCTTGGCCTCTGTAGCCACCTACGAGCAGTACTTC
13	TRBV5-1	TRBJ2-5	once	-	CASSPDSQETQYF	TGCGCCAGCAGCCCGGACAGCCAAGAGACCCAGTACTTC
14	TRBV4-3	TRBJ2-5	few	-	CASSQVGSGETQYF	TGCGCCAGCAGCCAAGTCGGTAGCGGCGAGACCCAGTACTTC
15	TRBV28	TRBJ2-6	-	TRBD2	CASRSGGAGANVLTF	TGTGCCAGCAGGTCCGGGGGGGCCGGGGCCAACGTCCTGACTTTC
18	TRBV15	TRBJ2-2	-	TRBD2	CATSRDGASGTLPSELFF	TGTGCCACCAGCAGAGATGGGGCTAGCGGGACCCTCCCGTCGGAGCTGTTTTTT
12	TRBV27	TRBJ2-3	-	-	CASSYDSLAQYF	TGTGCCAGCAGTTACGACAGCTTGGCGCAGTATTTT
16	TRBV18	TRBJ2-7	-	TRBD1	CASSPLGTGVQYEQYF	TGTGCCAGCTCACCATTAGGGACAGGGGTTCAATACGAGCAGTACTTC
15	TRBV6-4	TRBJ2-1	-	TRBD2	CASSAGTSGSNEQFF	TGTGCCAGCAGTGCCGGGACTAGCGGGAGCAATGAGCAGTTCTTC
14	TRBV29-1	TRBJ2-2	-	-	CSVGPRRDTGELFF	TGCAGCGTTGGGCCCCGGAGGGACACCGGGGAGCTGTTTTTT
16	TRBV5-1	TRBJ1-3	-	-	CASSLELGSSGNTIYF	TGCGCCAGCAGCTTGGAACTCGGGAGCTCTGGAAACACCATATATTTT
12	TRBV12-3/TRBV12-4	TRBJ1-1	few	-	CASSLTGIEAFF	TGTGCCAGCAGTTTGACAGGCATTGAAGCTTTCTTT
15	TRBV5-6	TRBJ2-7	-	TRBD2	CASSPGLAVSYEQYF	TGTGCCAGCAGCCCGGGACTAGCGGTCTCCTACGAGCAGTACTTC